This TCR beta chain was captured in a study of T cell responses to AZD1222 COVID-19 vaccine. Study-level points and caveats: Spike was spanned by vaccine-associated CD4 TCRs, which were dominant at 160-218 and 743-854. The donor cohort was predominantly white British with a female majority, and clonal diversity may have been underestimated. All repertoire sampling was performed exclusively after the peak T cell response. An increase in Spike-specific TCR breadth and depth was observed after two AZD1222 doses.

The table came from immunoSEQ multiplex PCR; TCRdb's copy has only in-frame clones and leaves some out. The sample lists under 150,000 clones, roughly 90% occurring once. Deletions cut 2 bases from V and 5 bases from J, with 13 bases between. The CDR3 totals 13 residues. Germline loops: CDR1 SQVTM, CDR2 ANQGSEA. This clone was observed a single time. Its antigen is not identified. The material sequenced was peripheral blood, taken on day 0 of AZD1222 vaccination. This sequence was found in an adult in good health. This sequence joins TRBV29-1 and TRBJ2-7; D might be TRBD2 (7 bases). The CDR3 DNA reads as TGCAGCGTTGAAAGGGGGAGGGACCACGAGCAGTACTTC. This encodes CSVERGRDHEQYF.